A selection of T cell receptor beta chains follows, all from one sample in a study of blood T cell repertoires in COVID-19. Assay: immunoSEQ multiplex PCR; the TCRdb copy retains only in-frame clones and omits some. The table records 170,000 or so clones, 87% of them present only once. The sample consisted of peripheral blood. These receptors came from a woman aged 18-35 years who had recovered from COVID-19. CDR3s leave out the opening cysteine and the closing phenylalanine or tryptophan. Each record gives: V gene, CDR3 protein.

V: TRBV6-5; CDR3: ASRQESSYEQY
V: TRBV19; CDR3: ASSKPARGVGYSNQPQH
V: TRBV6-6; CDR3: ASSYSEFFNEKLF
V: TRBV29-1; CDR3: SVEKGHQEGQETQY
V: TRBV14; CDR3: ASSQDWRRQYGYT
V: TRBV5-4; CDR3: ASSFTGTLEAF
V: TRBV7-7; CDR3: ASSAVAGGPTDTQY
V: TRBV6-5; CDR3: ASTGGDYGYT
V: TRBV11-2; CDR3: ASSLVPDYGYT
V: TRBV5-4; CDR3: ASKYQGRGEKLF
V: TRBV9; CDR3: ASSATGGPLH
V: TRBV3-1/TRBV3-2; CDR3: ASSQDLGSYLNTGELF
V: TRBV19; CDR3: ASSIRGDTIYGYT
V: TRBV7-2; CDR3: ASSFGTSGEKETQY
V: TRBV19; CDR3: ASSNRRPGGETQY
V: TRBV7-2; CDR3: ASSPGLRLTTQY
V: TRBV9; CDR3: ASSPSGGAGTGELF
V: TRBV24-1; CDR3: ATSDRWTSLNYNEQF
V: TRBV6-7; CDR3: ASPWGAYNEQF
V: TRBV19; CDR3: ASSSPGQRKDEQY
V: TRBV6-5; CDR3: ASSYRGTTDTQY
V: TRBV7-9; CDR3: ASSSQGLDGYT
V: TRBV27; CDR3: ASSLYGGRAF
V: TRBV6-5; CDR3: ATRRTFSTDTQY
V: TRBV6-2/TRBV6-3; CDR3: ASSLTGGSYNEQF
V: TRBV6-4; CDR3: ASSDSPGGARGYT
V: TRBV7-9; CDR3: ASSLWDTGTGELF
V: TRBV7-8; CDR3: ASSFGSSGANVLT
V: TRBV3-1/TRBV3-2; CDR3: ASSQTTRDRNYEQY
V: TRBV19; CDR3: ASSRRGREDTQY
V: TRBV7-6; CDR3: ASSREGETQY
V: TRBV12-3/TRBV12-4; CDR3: ASSFGGSYEQY
V: TRBV24-1; CDR3: ATSALAGDTDTQY
V: TRBV29-1; CDR3: SIGQGRAF
V: TRBV9; CDR3: ASSDSLGNTIY
V: TRBV7-2; CDR3: ASSITSGAVKNIQY